The clone carrying this TCR beta chain appeared a few times. This entry is derived from a study of blood T cell repertoires in COVID-19. CDR3 length: 15 residues. Germline values: CDR1 LNHDA, CDR2 SQIVND (reference sequence). Trimming took off 4 bases at V and 2 bases at J, with 12 bases between the two ends. In the source study's methods: Estimation of nucleated cell counts relied on the amplification of reference gene primers. Using immunoSEQ multiplex PCR, the repertoire was profiled, and TCRdb retains in-frame clones only, with some absent. Clone size and the V and J calls come from that table; the DNA yielded D and trimming. The sample carries 160,000 or so clones, approximately 80% recorded once.

The chain is built from TRBV19 and TRBJ2-4; D might be TRBD1 (5 bases). The sequenced sample was peripheral blood. The sequence derives from a woman older than 75 with acute or convalescent COVID-19. CDR3 coding DNA: TGTGCCAGTAGTACTGGGGCCTCTTCCAAAAACATTCAGTACTTC. It is translated as CASSTGASSKNIQYF. Looking up the rest from reference TRBV19 and TRBJ2-4 gives the full variable domain: DGGITQSPKYLFRKEGQNVTLSCEQNLNHDAMYWYRQDPGQGLRLIYYSQIVNDFQKGDIAEGYSVSREKKESFPLTVTSAQKNPTAFYLCASSTGASSKNIQYFGAGTRLSVL.